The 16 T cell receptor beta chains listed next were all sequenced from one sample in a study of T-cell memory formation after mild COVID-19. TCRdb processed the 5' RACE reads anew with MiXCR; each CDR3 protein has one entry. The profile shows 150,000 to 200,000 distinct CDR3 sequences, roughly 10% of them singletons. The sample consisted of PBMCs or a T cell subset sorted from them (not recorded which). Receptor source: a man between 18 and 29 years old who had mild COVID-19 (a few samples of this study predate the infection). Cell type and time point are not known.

The CDR3 nucleotides read TGTGCCAGCAACAGACAGGGCTCCGGGGAGCTGTTTTTT. This translates into CASNRQGSGELFF. This sequence joins TRBV6-2 or TRBV6-3 and TRBJ2-2, with 7 bases fitting TRBD1. Looked up from germline, CDR1 is MNHEY and CDR2 is SVGEGT. J lost 6 bases, V lost 7 bases, and 5 bases had no gene match. The CDR3 covers 13 residues.

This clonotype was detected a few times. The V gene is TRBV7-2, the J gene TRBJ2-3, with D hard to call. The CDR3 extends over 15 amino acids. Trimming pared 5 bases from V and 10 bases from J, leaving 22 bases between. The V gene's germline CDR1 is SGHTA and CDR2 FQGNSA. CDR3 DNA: TGTGCCAGCAGCCTCACGCTCGGGCTCCCCCAATCGCAGTATTTT. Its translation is CASSLTLGLPQSQYF. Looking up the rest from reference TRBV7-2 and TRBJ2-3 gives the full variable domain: GAGVSQSPSNKVTEKGKDVELRCDPISGHTALYWYRQSLGQGLEFLIYFQGNSAPDKSGLPSDRFSAERTGGSVSTLTIQRTQQEDSAVYLCASSLTLGLPQSQYFGPGTRLTVL.

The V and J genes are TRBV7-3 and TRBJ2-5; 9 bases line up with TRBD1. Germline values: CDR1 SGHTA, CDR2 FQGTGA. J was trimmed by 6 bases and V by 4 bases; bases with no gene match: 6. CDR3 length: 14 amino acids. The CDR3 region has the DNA TGTGCCAGCAGCTCCGGACAGGGGTCCAAGACCCAGTACTTC. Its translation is CASSSGQGSKTQYF.

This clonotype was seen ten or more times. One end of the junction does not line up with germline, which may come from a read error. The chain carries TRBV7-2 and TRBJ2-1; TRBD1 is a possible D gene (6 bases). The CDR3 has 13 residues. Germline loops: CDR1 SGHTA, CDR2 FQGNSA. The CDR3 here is CASSPPIGQLPLF. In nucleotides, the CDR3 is TGTGCCAGCAGCCCCCCCATCGGACAGCTACCGCTCTTC.

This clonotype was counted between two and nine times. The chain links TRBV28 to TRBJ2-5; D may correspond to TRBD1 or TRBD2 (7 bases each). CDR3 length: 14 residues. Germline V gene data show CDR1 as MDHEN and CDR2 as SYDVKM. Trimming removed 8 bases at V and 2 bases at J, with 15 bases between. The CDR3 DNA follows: TGTGCCAGCTCCAGGGGGGGTTGGCAAGAGACCCAGTACTTC. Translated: CASSRGGWQETQYF.

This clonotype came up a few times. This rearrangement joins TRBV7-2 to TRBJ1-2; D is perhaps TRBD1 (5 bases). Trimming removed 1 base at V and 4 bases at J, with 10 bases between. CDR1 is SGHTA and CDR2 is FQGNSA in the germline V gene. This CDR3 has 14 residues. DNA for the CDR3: TGTGCCAGCAGCTTAGAATCGACAGTCTATGGCTACACCTTC. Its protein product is CASSLESTVYGYTF. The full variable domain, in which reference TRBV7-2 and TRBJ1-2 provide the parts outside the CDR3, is GAGVSQSPSNKVTEKGKDVELRCDPISGHTALYWYRQSLGQGLEFLIYFQGNSAPDKSGLPSDRFSAERTGGSVSTLTIQRTQQEDSAVYLCASSLESTVYGYTFGSGTRLTVV.

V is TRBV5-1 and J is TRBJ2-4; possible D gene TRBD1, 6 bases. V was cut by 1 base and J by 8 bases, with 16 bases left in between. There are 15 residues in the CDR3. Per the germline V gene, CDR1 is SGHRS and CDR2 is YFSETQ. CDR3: CASSLSTGIEDIQYF. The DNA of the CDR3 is TGCGCCAGCAGCTTGTCCACAGGGATTGAAGACATTCAGTACTTC.

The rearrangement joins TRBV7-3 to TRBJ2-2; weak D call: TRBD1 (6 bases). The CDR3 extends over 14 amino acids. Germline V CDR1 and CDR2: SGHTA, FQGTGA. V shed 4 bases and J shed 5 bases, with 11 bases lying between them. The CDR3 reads CASSSGQPTGELFF. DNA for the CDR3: TGTGCCAGCAGCTCCGGACAGCCGACCGGGGAGCTGTTTTTT. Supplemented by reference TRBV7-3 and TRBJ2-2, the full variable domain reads GAGVSQTPSNKVTEKGKYVELRCDPISGHTALYWYRQSLGQGPEFLIYFQGTGAADDSGLPNDRFFAVRPEGSVSTLKIQRTERGDSAVYLCASSSGQPTGELFFGEGSRLTVL.

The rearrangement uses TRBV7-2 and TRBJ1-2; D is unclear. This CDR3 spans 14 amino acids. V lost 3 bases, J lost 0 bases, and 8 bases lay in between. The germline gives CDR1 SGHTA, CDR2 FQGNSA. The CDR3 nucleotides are TGTGCCAGCAGCTTCCGGGCTACTAACTATGGCTACACCTTC. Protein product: CASSFRATNYGYTF. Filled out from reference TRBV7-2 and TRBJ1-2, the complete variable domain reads GAGVSQSPSNKVTEKGKDVELRCDPISGHTALYWYRQSLGQGLEFLIYFQGNSAPDKSGLPSDRFSAERTGGSVSTLTIQRTQQEDSAVYLCASSFRATNYGYTFGSGTRLTVV.

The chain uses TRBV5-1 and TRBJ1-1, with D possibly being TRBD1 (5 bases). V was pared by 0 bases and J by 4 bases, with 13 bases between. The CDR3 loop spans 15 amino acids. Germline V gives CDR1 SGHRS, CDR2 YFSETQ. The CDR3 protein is CASSLAGGGLTEAFF. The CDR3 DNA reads TGCGCCAGCAGCTTGGCCGGGGGAGGCCTCACTGAAGCTTTCTTT.

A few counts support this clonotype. In nucleotides, the CDR3 is TGTGCCAGCAGCGAGAGAAAAATTCCCTACGAGCAGTACTTC. It codes for CASSERKIPYEQYF. The chain recombines TRBV9 with TRBJ2-7; D is unclear. CDR3 length: 14 residues. Germline CDR1 SGDLS, CDR2 YYNGEE. V lost 3 bases and J 2 bases, leaving 12 bases between the germline ends.

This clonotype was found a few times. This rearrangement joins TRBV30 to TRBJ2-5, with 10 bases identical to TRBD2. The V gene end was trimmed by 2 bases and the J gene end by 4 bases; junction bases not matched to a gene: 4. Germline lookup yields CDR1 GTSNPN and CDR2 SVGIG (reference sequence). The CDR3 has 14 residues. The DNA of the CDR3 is TGTGCCTGGAGTACCGGGACTAGCGCAGAGACCCAGTACTTC. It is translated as CAWSTGTSAETQYF.

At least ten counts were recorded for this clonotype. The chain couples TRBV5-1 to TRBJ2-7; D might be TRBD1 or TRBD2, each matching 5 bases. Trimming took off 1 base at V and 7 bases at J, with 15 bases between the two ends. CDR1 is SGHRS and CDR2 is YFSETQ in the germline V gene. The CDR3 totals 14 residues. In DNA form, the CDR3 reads TGCGCCAGCAGCTTGAGGGACCTCCCAAGGGAGCAGTACGTC. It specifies CASSLRDLPREQYV.

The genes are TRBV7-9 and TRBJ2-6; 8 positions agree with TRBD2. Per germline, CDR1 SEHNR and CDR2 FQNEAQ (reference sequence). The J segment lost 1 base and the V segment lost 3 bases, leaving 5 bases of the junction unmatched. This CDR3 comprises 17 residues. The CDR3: CASSFKRGLSGANVLTF. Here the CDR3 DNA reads TGTGCCAGCAGCTTCAAGCGGGGGTTATCTGGGGCCAACGTCCTGACTTTC.

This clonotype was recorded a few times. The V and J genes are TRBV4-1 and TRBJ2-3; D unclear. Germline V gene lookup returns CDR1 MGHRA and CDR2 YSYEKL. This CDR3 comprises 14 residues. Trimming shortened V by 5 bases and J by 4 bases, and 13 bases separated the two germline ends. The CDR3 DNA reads TGCGCCAGCAGCTTTGGGCCCAGCCCAGATACGCAGTATTTT. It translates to CASSFGPSPDTQYF.

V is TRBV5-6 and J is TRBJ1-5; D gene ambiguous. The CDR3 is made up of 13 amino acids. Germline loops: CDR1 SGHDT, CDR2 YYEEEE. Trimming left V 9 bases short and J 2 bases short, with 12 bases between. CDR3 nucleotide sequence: TGTGCCACTAGCGCCCAGGGCAATCAGCCCCAGCATTTT. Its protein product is CATSAQGNQPQHF.